The 27 T cell receptor beta chains presented below share a single source sample, sequenced in a study of a mutant IDH1 vaccine in newly diagnosed glioma. The time point: baseline, week 1 (first vaccination visit). Treatment here: pre-vaccination baseline after standard-of-care therapy. TCRdb keeps only in-frame clones here, not all; method: immunoSEQ multiplex PCR. In the table there are 50,000 or so clones, more than 80% of which are singletons. Here the sequenced sample was PBMCs, taken from a glioma patient treated with radiotherapy, temozolomide or both. These receptors were taken from a man aged 35 to 55 with glioma.

The J gene is TRBJ2-7, the V gene TRBV5-4, with D possibly being TRBD1 (7 bases). The V end was cut by 8 bases, the J end by 5 bases, with 17 bases between. In germline, CDR1 is SGHNT, CDR2 YYREEE (reference sequence). This CDR3 has 13 amino acids. The chain's CDR3 is CASSLTGRNEQYF. The CDR3, as DNA: TGTGCCAGTTCTCTGACAGGGAGGAACGAGCAGTACTTC.

The chain has TRBV5-1 and TRBJ1-1; TRBD1 agrees at 7 bases. The CDR3 contains 14 residues. CDR1 SGHRS and CDR2 YFSETQ come from the germline V gene. The J segment lost 6 bases and the V segment lost 3 bases, leaving 8 bases of the junction unmatched. The CDR3 loop reads CASSSTWDSAEAFF. Written as DNA, the CDR3 is TGCGCCAGCAGCTCAACTTGGGACAGCGCTGAAGCTTTCTTT.

The V and J genes are TRBV27 and TRBJ2-7; TRBD2 agrees at 13 bases. This CDR3 has 13 amino acids. The germline CDR1 and CDR2 sequences are MNHEY and SMNVEV (reference sequence). Unmatched junction bases numbered 3, after V lost 10 bases and J lost 3 bases. The CDR3: CAKGTSGIYEQYF. DNA of the CDR3: TGTGCCAAAGGGACTAGCGGGATCTACGAGCAGTACTTC.

The gene calls are TRBV9 and TRBJ1-4; 7 bases are a match to TRBD1. V dropped 4 bases and J dropped 10; count of bases not matched to a gene: 13. Germline V gene sequence: CDR1 SGDLS, CDR2 YYNGEE. CDR3 size: 15 residues. The CDR3 loop reads CASSTRGQQDGKLFF. In DNA, the CDR3 is TGTGCCAGCAGCACGAGGGGACAGCAAGACGGAAAACTGTTTTTT.

V and J are TRBV5-1 and TRBJ2-3, with 9 bases fitting TRBD2. There are 16 residues in the CDR3. The ends lost 0 bases at V and 8 bases at J; junction bases unmatched: 10. The germline CDR1 and CDR2 sequences are SGHRS and YFSETQ. The CDR3 loop reads CASSLEVLAGVGTQYF. Written as DNA, the CDR3 is TGCGCCAGCAGCTTGGAGGTACTAGCGGGTGTAGGTACGCAGTATTTT. Complete variable domain (other parts from reference TRBV5-1 and TRBJ2-3): KAGVTQTPRYLIKTRGQQVTLSCSPISGHRSVSWYQQTPGQGLQFLFEYFSETQRNKGNFPGRFSGRQFSNSRSEMNVSTLELGDSALYLCASSLEVLAGVGTQYFGPGTRLTVL.

The chain has TRBV7-8 and TRBJ2-7, with TRBD1 matching over 8 bases. Trimming took 0 bases from V and 5 from J; bases not matched to a gene: 6. CDR3 length: 15 residues. CDR1 SGHVS and CDR2 FQNEAQ come from the germline V gene. This CDR3 is CASSLAVTGVHEQYF. For the CDR3, the DNA is TGTGCCAGCAGCTTAGCCGTGACAGGGGTCCACGAGCAGTACTTC.

The rearrangement joins TRBV27 to TRBJ2-1; perhaps TRBD1 as D (5 bases). Germline-derived CDR1 and CDR2 are MNHEY and SMNVEV (reference sequence). This CDR3 is built from 14 residues. The germline V and J ends were trimmed by 7 bases and 7 bases, with 17 bases remaining between them. CDR3: CASTRVGLPNEQFF. For the CDR3, the DNA is TGTGCCAGCACTAGGGTGGGGCTTCCGAATGAGCAGTTCTTC.

The CDR3: CSVGGEETQYF. The CDR3 coding sequence is TGCAGCGTTGGAGGGGAAGAGACCCAGTACTTC. The chain combines TRBV29-1 with TRBJ2-5, with D perhaps TRBD1 or TRBD2 (5 bases each). Trimming shortened V by 4 bases and J by 3 bases, and 6 bases separated the two germline ends. The germline gives CDR1 SQVTM, CDR2 ANQGSEA. The CDR3 runs 11 residues.

The J gene is TRBJ1-4, the V gene TRBV28; D perhaps matches TRBD1 (5 bases). Trimming left V 2 bases short and J 2 bases short, with 9 bases between. The CDR3 has 15 amino acids. In germline, CDR1 is MDHEN, CDR2 SYDVKM. CDR3 nucleotide sequence: TGTGCCAGCAGTTTACCGGGGACTACTAATGAAAAACTGTTTTTT. The encoded protein is CASSLPGTTNEKLFF. Supplemented by reference TRBV28 and TRBJ1-4, the full variable domain reads DVKVTQSSRYLVKRTGEKVFLECVQDMDHENMFWYRQDPGLGLRLIYFSYDVKMKEKGDIPEGYSVSREKKERFSLILESASTNQTSMYLCASSLPGTTNEKLFFGSGTQLSVL.

V gene TRBV7-9 combines with J gene TRBJ1-2; D is unresolved. Germline loops: CDR1 SEHNR, CDR2 FQNEAQ (reference sequence). Trimming left V 3 bases short and J 0 bases short, with 17 bases between. This CDR3 has 17 amino acids. The CDR3 nucleotides read TGTGCCAGCAGCTTGGTGCGGGGATTCCGATCTAACTATGGCTACACCTTC. Protein: CASSLVRGFRSNYGYTF. Filled out from reference TRBV7-9 and TRBJ1-2, the complete variable domain reads DTGVSQNPRHKITKRGQNVTFRCDPISEHNRLYWYRQTLGQGPEFLTYFQNEAQLEKSRLLSDRFSAERPKGSFSTLEIQRTEQGDSAMYLCASSLVRGFRSNYGYTFGSGTRLTVV.

J is TRBJ2-7 and V is TRBV5-4; 10 bases line up with TRBD1. Losses at the gene ends were 4 bases for V and 4 bases for J; bases not matched to a gene: 14. Germline V CDR1 and CDR2: SGHNT, YYREEE (reference sequence). CDR3 length equals 17 residues. The CDR3 DNA reads as TGTGCCAGCAGCCTCCCACCGGGACAGGGGAAAATGTACGAGCAGTACTTC. It translates to CASSLPPGQGKMYEQYF.

The chain carries TRBV5-4 and TRBJ2-7, with D tentatively TRBD1 (6 bases). Germline lookup yields CDR1 SGHNT and CDR2 YYREEE (reference sequence). V lost 1 base and J 3 bases, leaving 8 bases between the germline ends. This CDR3 contains 13 residues. CDR3 loop: CASSLKTGYEQYF. CDR3 bases: TGTGCCAGCAGCTTGAAGACAGGCTACGAGCAGTACTTC.

This chain joins TRBV6-6 and TRBJ1-2, with 7 bases that match TRBD1. V lost 5 bases and J lost 7; bases outside the gene matches: 10. The CDR3 sequence is 14 residues long. Germline V lookup: CDR1 MNHNY, CDR2 SVGAGI (reference sequence). CDR3 coding DNA: TGTGCCAGCAGTACTCAGGGGGAAACTATTGGCTACACCTTC. Its protein is CASSTQGETIGYTF.

The rearrangement joins TRBV2 to TRBJ1-2; TRBD1 might be the D (6 bases). Per the germline V gene, CDR1 is SNHLY and CDR2 is FYNNEI. Trimming cost V 7 bases and J 2 bases, with 8 bases left between them. The CDR3 spans 12 residues. The DNA of the CDR3 is TGTGCCAGCAACAGGGAAAACTATGGCTACACCTTC. It encodes CASNRENYGYTF.

This chain links TRBV19 with TRBJ2-5, with no clear D. Germline CDR1 is LNHDA and CDR2 is SQIVND (reference sequence). The CDR3 length is 12 residues. The V end was cut by 6 bases, the J end by 2 bases, with 7 bases between. CDR3 loop: CASSSAQETQYF. The DNA for the CDR3 is TGTGCCAGTAGCTCGGCACAAGAGACCCAGTACTTC.

In its sample, this clone was seen a few times. V is TRBV18 and J is TRBJ1-4, with 8 bases that match TRBD1. The CDR3 covers 15 residues. The V and J ends lost 2 bases and 5 bases, in that order; junction bases with no gene match: 4. The germline V gene encodes CDR1 KGHSH and CDR2 LQKENI. This CDR3 is CASSPGQGQNEKLFF. The CDR3 bases are TGTGCCAGCTCACCAGGACAGGGACAAAATGAAAAACTGTTTTTT.

The rearrangement uses TRBV21-1 and TRBJ2-6. TRBV21-1 constitutes a pseudogene. CDR3 size: 21 residues. The CDR3 spells CASSKELDYWALPSGANVLTF. CDR3 sequence (DNA): TGTGCCAGCAGCAAAGAGTTAGATTATTGGGCACTACCCTCTGGGGCCAACGTCCTGACTTTC.

This chain connects TRBV6-5 to TRBJ2-3; D is undetermined. The CDR3 is 14 residues long. Trimming pared 4 bases from V and 4 bases from J, leaving 12 bases between. Germline CDR1 and CDR2: MNHEY and SVGAGI. The CDR3, as DNA: TGTGCCAGCAGTTCCCTGACCGGGTCAGATACGCAGTATTTT. It encodes CASSSLTGSDTQYF.

The V call is TRBV6-6, the J call TRBJ2-3; D not resolved. V lost 5 bases and J lost 4, with 7 bases in between. CDR1 is MNHNY, CDR2 SVGAGI, per germline (reference sequence). The CDR3 loop spans 12 amino acids. CDR3 protein: CASSLRPDTQYF. The CDR3 region has the DNA TGTGCCAGCAGTCTTAGACCAGATACGCAGTATTTT.

J is TRBJ2-7 and V is TRBV5-1; TRBD1 might be the D (6 bases). Germline CDR1 SGHRS, CDR2 YFSETQ. The CDR3 extends over 16 amino acids. V dropped 2 bases and J dropped 4 bases, with 19 bases sitting between them. The DNA for the CDR3 is TGCGCCAGCAGCTTACAGACAGGACTTGTCTTATACGAGCAGTACTTC. Its protein is CASSLQTGLVLYEQYF. Based on the CDR3 plus reference TRBV5-1 and TRBJ2-7, the full variable domain is KAGVTQTPRYLIKTRGQQVTLSCSPISGHRSVSWYQQTPGQGLQFLFEYFSETQRNKGNFPGRFSGRQFSNSRSEMNVSTLELGDSALYLCASSLQTGLVLYEQYFGPGTRLTVT.

CDR3 nucleotides: TGTGCCAGCAGTACCGCGGGGGGAGCGGGGGAGCTGTTTTTT. The encoded protein is CASSTAGGAGELFF. The chain has TRBV28 and TRBJ2-2, with 8 bases identical to TRBD2. Germline CDR1 reads MDHEN; CDR2 reads SYDVKM. After removal of 5 bases from V and 8 bases from J, the junction contained 7 bases not matched to a gene. CDR3 size: 14 residues.

This clone was detected a few times. The V and J genes are TRBV13 and TRBJ2-6, with D hard to call. Germline V lookup: CDR1 PRHDT, CDR2 FYEKMQ (reference sequence). Trimming took off 3 bases at V and 1 base at J, with 7 bases between the two ends. The CDR3 has 15 residues. The CDR3 is CASSFRSSGANVLTF. CDR3 nucleotides: TGTGCCAGCAGCTTTAGGAGTTCTGGGGCCAACGTCCTGACTTTC.

J is TRBJ1-5 and V is TRBV6-5; a weak D match, TRBD1 (5 bases). This CDR3 has 13 amino acids. The germline V and J ends were trimmed by 8 bases and 5 bases, with 13 bases remaining between them. Germline loops: CDR1 MNHEY, CDR2 SVGAGI. CDR3 nucleotides: TGTGCCAGCGGTGACAGAAGATATCAGCCCCAGCATTTT. Its translation is CASGDRRYQPQHF.

V usage is TRBV4-1 and J usage is TRBJ2-1, with 7 bases lining up with TRBD1. V was pared by 2 bases and J by 7 bases, with 8 bases of the junction left unmatched. Per the germline V gene, CDR1 is MGHRA and CDR2 is YSYEKL. This CDR3 region has 15 residues. CDR3 coding DNA: TGCGCCAGCAGCCAATTGACAGGGCCCACTAATGAGCAGTTCTTC. Protein sequence: CASSQLTGPTNEQFF.

The chain employs TRBV10-3 and TRBJ1-6; TRBD1 matches 7 bases. This CDR3 spans 14 amino acids. The germline CDR1 and CDR2 sequences are ENHRY and SYGVKD. Germline trimming cut 7 bases from V and 14 bases from J; bases unmatched to any gene: 14. For the CDR3, the DNA is TGTGCCATCAAATCAAACTCGGGACAGCAAACCCTCCACTTT. Protein product: CAIKSNSGQQTLHF.

V usage is TRBV11-3 and J usage is TRBJ2-3; 8 bases map to TRBD2. The CDR3 covers 14 residues. V was clipped by 5 bases and J by 4 bases; unmatched bases: 5. The germline V gene encodes CDR1 SGHNT and CDR2 YENEEA. The CDR3 nucleotides are TGTGCCAGCAGCCGCCATAGCGGGGCAGATACGCAGTATTTT. Protein product: CASSRHSGADTQYF.

This clone has just a few counts. The chain links TRBV6-1 to TRBJ1-2; no clear D gene. Germline V gene sequence: CDR1 MNHNS, CDR2 SASEGT. V gave up 2 bases and J gave up 4 bases, with 11 bases separating them. CDR3 length: 14 amino acids. The CDR3: CASSEPGSSYGYTF. CDR3 DNA: TGTGCCAGCAGTGAACCCGGCAGCTCCTATGGCTACACCTTC.